The present T cell receptor beta chain was sequenced within a study of blood T cell repertoires in COVID-19. Sequenced by immunoSEQ multiplex PCR; TCRdb stores in-frame clones only, minus some. The sample carries roughly 200,000 clones, more than 75% recorded once. Participant reports of clinical history set cohort assignment. Trimming shortened V by 3 bases and J by 1 base, and 7 bases separated the two germline ends. The CDR3 loop spans 14 amino acids. Germline-derived CDR1 and CDR2 are SNHLY and FYNNEI. This TCR was recovered from a middle-aged man with acute COVID-19. Sequencing input: PBMCs or T cells enriched from blood (not recorded which). The chain links TRBV2 to TRBJ2-1, with no clear D. The CDR3 protein is CASSDITSYNEQFF. CDR3 DNA: TGTGCCAGCAGTGATATCACTTCCTACAATGAGCAGTTCTTC.